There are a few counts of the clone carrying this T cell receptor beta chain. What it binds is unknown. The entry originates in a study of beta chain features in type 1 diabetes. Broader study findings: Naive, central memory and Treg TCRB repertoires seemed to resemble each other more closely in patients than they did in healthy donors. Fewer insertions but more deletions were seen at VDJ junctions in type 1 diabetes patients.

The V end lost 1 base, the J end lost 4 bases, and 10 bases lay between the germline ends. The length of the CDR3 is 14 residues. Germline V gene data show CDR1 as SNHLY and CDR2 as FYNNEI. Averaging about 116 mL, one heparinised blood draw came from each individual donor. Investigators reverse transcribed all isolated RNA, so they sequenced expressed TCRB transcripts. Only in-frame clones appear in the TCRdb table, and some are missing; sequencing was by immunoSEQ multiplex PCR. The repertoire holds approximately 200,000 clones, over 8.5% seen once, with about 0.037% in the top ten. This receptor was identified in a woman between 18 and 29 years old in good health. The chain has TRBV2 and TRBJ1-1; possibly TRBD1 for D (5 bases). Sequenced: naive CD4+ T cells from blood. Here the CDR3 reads CASSEEGSGTEAFF. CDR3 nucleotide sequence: TGTGCCAGCAGTGAAGAGGGGTCAGGCACTGAAGCTTTCTTT.